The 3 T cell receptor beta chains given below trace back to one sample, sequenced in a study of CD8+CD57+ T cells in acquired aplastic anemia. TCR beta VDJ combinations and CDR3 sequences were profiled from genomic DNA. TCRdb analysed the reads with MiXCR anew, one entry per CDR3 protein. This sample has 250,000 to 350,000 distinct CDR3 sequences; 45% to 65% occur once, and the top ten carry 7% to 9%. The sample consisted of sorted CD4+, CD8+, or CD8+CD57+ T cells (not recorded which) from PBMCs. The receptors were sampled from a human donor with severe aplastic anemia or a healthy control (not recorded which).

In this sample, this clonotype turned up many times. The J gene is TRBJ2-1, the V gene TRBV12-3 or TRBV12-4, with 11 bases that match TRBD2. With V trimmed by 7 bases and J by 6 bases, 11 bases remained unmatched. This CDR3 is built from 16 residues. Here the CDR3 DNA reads TGTGCCAGCACCCCTTACCAGACTAGCGGGGCCAATGAGCAGTTCTTC. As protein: CASTPYQTSGANEQFF.

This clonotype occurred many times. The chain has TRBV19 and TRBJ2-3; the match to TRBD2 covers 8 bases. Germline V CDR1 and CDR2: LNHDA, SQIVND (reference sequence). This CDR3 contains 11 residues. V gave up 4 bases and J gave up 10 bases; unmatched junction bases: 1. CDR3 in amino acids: CASSRAGAQYF. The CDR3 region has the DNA TGTGCCAGTAGTAGAGCGGGGGCGCAGTATTTT. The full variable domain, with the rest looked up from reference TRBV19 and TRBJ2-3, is DGGITQSPKYLFRKEGQNVTLSCEQNLNHDAMYWYRQDPGQGLRLIYYSQIVNDFQKGDIAEGYSVSREKKESFPLTVTSAQKNPTAFYLCASSRAGAQYFGPGTRLTVL.

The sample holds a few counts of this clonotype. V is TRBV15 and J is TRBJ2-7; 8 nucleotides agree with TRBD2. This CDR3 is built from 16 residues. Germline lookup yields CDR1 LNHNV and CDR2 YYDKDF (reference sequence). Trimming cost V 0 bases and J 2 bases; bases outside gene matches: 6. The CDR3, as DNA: TGTGCCACCAGCAGAGAACGGGCGGGGGGAACCTACGAGCAGTACTTC. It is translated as CATSRERAGGTYEQYF.